The source of this T cell receptor beta chain is a study of CD8 T cells in ankylosing spondylitis. General observations from the study: Clones linked to the disease showed a CD8+ phenotype. They occurred at relatively low frequencies in peripheral blood. Eight or nine highly homologous variants formed a TCR beta motif that appeared characteristic of ankylosing spondylitis blood.

For TCR beta, libraries came from quantitative 5'-RACE with molecular barcodes. MiXCR, run by TCRdb on the 5' RACE reads, gives a single entry per CDR3 protein. Among about 840,000 distinct CDR3 sequences listed, roughly 12% were seen once. Comments on this clonotype: Its antigen is not identified.

V shed 3 bases, J shed 4 bases, and the junction held 14 bases outside the gene matches. Germline CDR1 DFQATT, CDR2 SNEGSKA (reference sequence). The CDR3 runs 17 residues. This sequence was found in a male donor with ankylosing spondylitis. This chain joins TRBV20-1 and TRBJ2-5; 10 bases line up with TRBD2. Input material: blood, either unsorted or a sorted T cell fraction (not recorded which). The CDR3 is CSARGRTSGHSGETQYF. CDR3 nucleotide sequence: TGCAGTGCTAGGGGTCGGACTAGCGGACATTCGGGAGAGACCCAGTACTTC.